The T cell receptor (beta chain) described here comes from a study of chemoradiotherapy in HPV16-positive cancers. On the study more broadly: A couple of HPV16-positive patients' cells yielded candidate HPV-specific clones and common motifs. General study results and limits: Better recurrence-free survival went with HPV-responsive T-cell expansion in HPV16-positive patients. The functional HPV-specific definition rests on just a couple of HPV16-positive patients.

Libraries were prepared by immunoSEQ multiplex PCR; TCRdb keeps only in-frame clonotypes and omits some of them. Altogether 30,000 to 40,000 clones are present, over 80% being singletons, with the ten largest covering roughly 3.6%. This clone was found once. Its antigen remains unknown. The germline V gene encodes CDR1 GTSNPN and CDR2 SVGIG (reference sequence). V shed 4 bases and J 5 bases; nucleotides not matched to a gene: 10. The CDR3 runs to 15 residues. The sequenced sample was blood, obtained from a patient who underwent chemoradiotherapy. The receptor was derived from a human donor with HPV-associated anogenital cancer. V is TRBV30 and J is TRBJ2-7; 11 bases map to TRBD1. As DNA, the CDR3 is TGTGCCTGGACTTTCGGACAGGGGGCTATCAACGAGCAGTACTTC. Encoded protein: CAWTFGQGAINEQYF.